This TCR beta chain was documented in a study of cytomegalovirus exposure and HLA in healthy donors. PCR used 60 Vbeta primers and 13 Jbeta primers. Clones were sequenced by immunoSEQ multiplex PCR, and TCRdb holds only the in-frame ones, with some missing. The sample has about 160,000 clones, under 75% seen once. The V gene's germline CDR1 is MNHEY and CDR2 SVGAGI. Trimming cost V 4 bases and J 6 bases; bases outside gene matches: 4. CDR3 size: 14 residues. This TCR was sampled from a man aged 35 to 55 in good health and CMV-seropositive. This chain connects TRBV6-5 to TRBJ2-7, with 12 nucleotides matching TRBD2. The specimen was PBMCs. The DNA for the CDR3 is TGTGCCAGCAGTTCTAGCGGGGGGGGTCGCGAGCAGTACTTC. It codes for CASSSSGGGREQYF.